These 5 T cell receptor beta chains were all obtained from the same sample, sequenced in a study of regulatory T cells in long-lasting Graves disease. Noted time point: newly diagnosed GD, antithyroid drugs for less than 3 months. PBMC RNA was the source of the TCR library. iRepertoire HTBI primers and Arm-PCR of CDR3 regions built TCR beta libraries. TCRdb analysed the multiplex PCR reads with MiXCR anew, one entry per CDR3 protein. The repertoire consists of approximately 400,000 distinct CDR3 sequences, with approximately 15% occurring once and the leading ten covering around 7.6%. This same sample was also part of a study on T cells in Graves' hyperthyroidism and ophthalmopathy.

The sample here was peripheral blood mononuclear cells (PBMCs), taken at new diagnosis, from a patient treated with antithyroid drugs. The receptors were gathered from a woman in her thirties or forties with Graves disease.

This chain links TRBV7-9 with TRBJ1-2; 8 bases align to TRBD1. Germline CDR1 and CDR2: SEHNR and FQNEAQ (reference sequence). Losses at the gene ends were 3 bases for V and 6 bases for J; bases not matched to a gene: 6. CDR3 length equals 14 residues. The CDR3 is CASSFPDRGDGYTF. The CDR3 DNA reads TGTGCCAGCAGCTTCCCCGACAGGGGCGATGGCTACACCTTC.

This clonotype has a count of ten or more. V usage is TRBV28 and J usage is TRBJ2-1; D not resolved. The germline gives CDR1 MDHEN, CDR2 SYDVKM. There are 12 residues in the CDR3. Trimming left V 7 bases short and J 6 bases short, with 10 bases between. The CDR3 spells CASMISSNEQFF. In DNA, the CDR3 is TGTGCCAGCATGATTAGCTCCAATGAGCAGTTCTTC.

This clonotype was seen only a few times. The chain couples TRBV19 to TRBJ2-1; 11 positions match TRBD2. CDR3 length equals 15 residues. Germline V gene sequence: CDR1 LNHDA, CDR2 SQIVND (reference sequence). Trimming cost V 8 bases and J 6 bases; bases outside gene matches: 9. CDR3 amino acids: CASHRGLAGGNEQFF. DNA of the CDR3: TGTGCCAGTCACCGAGGCCTAGCGGGAGGCAATGAGCAGTTCTTC.

This clonotype has a count of ten or more. The chain couples TRBV28 to TRBJ2-3; D may be TRBD1 (5 bases). The length of the CDR3 is 14 residues. Trimming removed 8 bases from V and 2 bases from J, with 14 bases in between. Germline loops: CDR1 MDHEN, CDR2 SYDVKM. The CDR3, as DNA: TGTGCCAGCGGTCAGGACATCCCCACAGATACGCAGTATTTT. It yields the protein CASGQDIPTDTQYF.

This clonotype was detected many times. The chain links TRBV7-8 to TRBJ1-5; D gene uncertain. CDR1 is SGHVS and CDR2 is FQNEAQ in the germline V gene. V lost 1 base and J lost 0, with 10 bases in between. The CDR3 is 16 amino acids. The CDR3 bases are TGTGCCAGCAGCTTAGATGTGGGCTATAGCAATCAGCCCCAGCATTTT. Translating it yields CASSLDVGYSNQPQHF.